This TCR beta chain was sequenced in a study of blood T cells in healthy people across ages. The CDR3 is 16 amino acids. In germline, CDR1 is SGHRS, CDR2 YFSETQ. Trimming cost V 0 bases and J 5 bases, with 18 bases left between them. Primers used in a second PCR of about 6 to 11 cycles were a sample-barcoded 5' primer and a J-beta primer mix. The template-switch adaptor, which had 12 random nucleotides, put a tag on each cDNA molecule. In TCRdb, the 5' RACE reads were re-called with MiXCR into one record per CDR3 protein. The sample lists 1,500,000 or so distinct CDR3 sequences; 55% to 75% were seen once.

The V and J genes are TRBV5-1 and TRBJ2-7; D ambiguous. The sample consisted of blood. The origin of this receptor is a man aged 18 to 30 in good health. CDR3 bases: TGCGCCAGCAGCTTGGGGTTTTGGACGGTACGCGACGAGCAGTACTTC. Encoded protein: CASSLGFWTVRDEQYF.